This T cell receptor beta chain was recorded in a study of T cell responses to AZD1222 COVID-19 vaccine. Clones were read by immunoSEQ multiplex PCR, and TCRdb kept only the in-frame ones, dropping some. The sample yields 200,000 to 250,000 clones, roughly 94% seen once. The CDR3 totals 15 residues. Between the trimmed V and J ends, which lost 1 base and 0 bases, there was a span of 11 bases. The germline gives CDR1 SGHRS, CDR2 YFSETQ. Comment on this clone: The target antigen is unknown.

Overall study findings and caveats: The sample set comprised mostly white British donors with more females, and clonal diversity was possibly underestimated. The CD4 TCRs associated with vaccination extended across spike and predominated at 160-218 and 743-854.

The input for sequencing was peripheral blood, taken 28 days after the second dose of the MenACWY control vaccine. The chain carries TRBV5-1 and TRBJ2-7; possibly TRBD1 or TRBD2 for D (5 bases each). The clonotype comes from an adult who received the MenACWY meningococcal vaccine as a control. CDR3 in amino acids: CASSLWDLHSYEQYF. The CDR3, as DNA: TGCGCCAGCAGCTTGTGGGACCTTCACTCCTACGAGCAGTACTTC.